The clone carrying this T cell receptor (beta chain) occurred a few times. Its antigen is unknown. This CDR3 region has 16 residues. The germline V gene has CDR1 KGHSH and CDR2 LQKENI. Trimming stripped 2 bases from V and 5 bases from J, with 18 bases between. This sample is drawn from a study of identical twins. Study results and caveats: While abundant cord blood beta clonotypes carried fewer insertions, memory repertoires showed no such pattern. Compared with unrelated sharing, twin-shared out-of-frame alpha sequences had more low-probability sequences.

MiXCR, run by TCRdb on the 5' RACE reads, gives a single entry per CDR3 protein. The sample includes under 1 million distinct CDR3 sequences, about 12% seen only once; the top ten take under 2%. These same records also appear under a second study, on yellow fever vaccine responses in identical twins.

Material: PBMCs. V and J are TRBV18 and TRBJ1-1; D is perhaps TRBD1 (5 bases). The origin of this receptor is a woman under 30 in good health. As DNA, the CDR3 is TGTGCCAGCTCACCATTGAGTCAGGGAAAAAGAACTGAAGCTTTCTTT. This codes for CASSPLSQGKRTEAFF.